This T cell receptor (beta chain) was found in a study of blood T cell repertoires in COVID-19. Whole-study context: Samples taken during acute and convalescent COVID-19 were collected in the United States, Italy and Spain. T cells, B-cell-depleted T cells, or PBMCs provided the cDNA or gDNA that served as material.

CDR3 length: 14 amino acids. CDR1 is LGHDT and CDR2 is YNNKEL in the germline V gene (reference sequence). V was cut by 4 bases and J by 9 bases, with 18 bases left in between. Per the authors' pipeline: Amplification of reference gene primers provided the estimated nucleated cell counts. TCRdb's table, derived via immunoSEQ multiplex PCR, lists solely in-frame clones and lacks some. That table supplies the V and J calls and clone size; D and trimming were determined from the DNA. The repertoire has over 250,000 clones, around 90% of them found once; the top ten carry roughly 10%. Seattle patients were enrolled while actively infected and followed longitudinally.

The chain employs TRBV3-1 (or the pseudogene TRBV3-2) and TRBJ1-2; possibly TRBD1 for D (6 bases). This clonotype originated in a woman aged 70-85 years with COVID-19, enrolled during active disease. The sample consisted of peripheral blood. The CDR3 region has the DNA TGTGCCAGCAGCCCCCGTGACAGGCCTATGAGCTACACCTTC. It is translated as CASSPRDRPMSYTF.